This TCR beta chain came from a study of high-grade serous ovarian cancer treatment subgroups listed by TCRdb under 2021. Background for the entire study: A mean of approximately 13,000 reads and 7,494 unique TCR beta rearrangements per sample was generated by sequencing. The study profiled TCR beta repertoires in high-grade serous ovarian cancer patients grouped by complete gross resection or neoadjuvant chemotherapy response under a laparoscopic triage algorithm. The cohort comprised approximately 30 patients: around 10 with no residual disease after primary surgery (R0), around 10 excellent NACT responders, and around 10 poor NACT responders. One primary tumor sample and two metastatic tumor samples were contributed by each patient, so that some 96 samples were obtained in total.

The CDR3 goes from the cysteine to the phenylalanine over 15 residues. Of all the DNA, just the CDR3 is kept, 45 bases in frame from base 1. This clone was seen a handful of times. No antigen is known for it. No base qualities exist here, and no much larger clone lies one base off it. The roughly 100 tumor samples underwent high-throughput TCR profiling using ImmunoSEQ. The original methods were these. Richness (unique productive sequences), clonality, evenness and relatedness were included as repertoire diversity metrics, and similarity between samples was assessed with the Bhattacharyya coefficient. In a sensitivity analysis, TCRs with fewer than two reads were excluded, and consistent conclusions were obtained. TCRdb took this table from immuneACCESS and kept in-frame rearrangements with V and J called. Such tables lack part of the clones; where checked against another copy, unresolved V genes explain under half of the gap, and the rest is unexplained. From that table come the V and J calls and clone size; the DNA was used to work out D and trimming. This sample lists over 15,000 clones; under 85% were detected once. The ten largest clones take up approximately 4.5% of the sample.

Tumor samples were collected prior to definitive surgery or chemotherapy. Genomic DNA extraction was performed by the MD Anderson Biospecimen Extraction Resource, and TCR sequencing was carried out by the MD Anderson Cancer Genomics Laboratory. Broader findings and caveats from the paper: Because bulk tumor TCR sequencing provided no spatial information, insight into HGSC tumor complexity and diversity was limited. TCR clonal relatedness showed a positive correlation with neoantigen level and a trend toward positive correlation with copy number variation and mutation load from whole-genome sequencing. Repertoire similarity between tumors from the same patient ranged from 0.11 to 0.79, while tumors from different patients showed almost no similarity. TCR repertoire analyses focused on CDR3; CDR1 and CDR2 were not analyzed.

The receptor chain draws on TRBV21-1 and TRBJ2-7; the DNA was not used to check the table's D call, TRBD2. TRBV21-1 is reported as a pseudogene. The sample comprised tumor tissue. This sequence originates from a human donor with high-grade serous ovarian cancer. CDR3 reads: CAPRGDSGDSYEQYF. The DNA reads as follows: TGTGCCCCCCGGGGTGATAGCGGGGATTCCTACGAGCAGTACTTC.